The present T cell receptor beta chain was sequenced within a study of blood T cells in healthy people across ages. Findings and caveats of the study: Naive T cell percentage strongly correlated with TCR beta diversity. Long-lived donors carried more naive CD4+ cells and greater diversity than aged donors.

The use of a sample-barcoded 5' primer and a J-beta primer mix characterized a second PCR of about 6 to 12 cycles. TCRdb called the 5' RACE reads again in MiXCR, with one record for every CDR3 protein. The data hold 650,000 to 800,000 distinct CDR3 sequences, with 40% to 50% observed a single time. This clonotype turned up a few times. Its antigen is as yet unknown. The germline CDR1 and CDR2 sequences are ENHRY and SYGVKD. With 3 bases removed from V and 0 bases from J, the gap between germline ends came to 13 bases. The CDR3 sequence is 16 residues long. The sample comprised blood. The clonotype was recovered from a man in his sixties in good health. J is TRBJ2-3 and V is TRBV10-3; TRBD2 might be the D (5 bases). The CDR3 coding sequence is TGTGCCATCAGTGACCCGGGGTTCGGCAGCACAGATACGCAGTATTTT. Amino acid sequence: CAISDPGFGSTDTQYF.